These T cell receptor beta chains were read from a single sample in a study of blood T cell repertoires in COVID-19. Generated by immunoSEQ multiplex PCR, the TCRdb table keeps only in-frame clones and is missing some. The table shows 70,000 or so clones, with roughly 80% occurring only once. Input material: peripheral blood. The source of these receptors is a man in his 60s with COVID-19, enrolled during active disease. Both conserved end residues are part of each CDR3. D genes are given only for firm matches. Some rows mark clone size as missing; the rest say once, few, many or name a class of expanded clone.

J gene: TRBJ2-7
clone size: NA
V gene: TRBV5-5
D gene: TRBD2
CDR3 DNA: TGTGCCAGCAGCTTGGCCGGGACTAGCATCTACGAGCAGTACTTC
CDR3 protein: CASSLAGTSIYEQYF

J gene: TRBJ2-3
clone size: NA
V gene: TRBV5-6
D gene: NA
CDR3 DNA: TGTGCCAGCAGCCCAGGTAGGATTTATCAGACAGATACGCAGTATTTT
CDR3 protein: CASSPGRIYQTDTQYF

J gene: TRBJ2-7
clone size: NA
V gene: TRBV5-1
D gene: TRBD2
CDR3 DNA: TGCGCCAGCAGCTTCGATAGCGGGGGGGACGAGCAGTACTTC
CDR3 protein: CASSFDSGGDEQYF

J gene: TRBJ1-5
clone size: NA
V gene: TRBV6-2/TRBV6-3
D gene: TRBD1
CDR3 DNA: TGTGCCAGCAGTCTCTCAGGGGGACAGCCCCAGCATTTT
CDR3 protein: CASSLSGGQPQHF

J gene: TRBJ2-5
clone size: few
V gene: TRBV19
D gene: NA
CDR3 DNA: TGTGCCAGTAGTACCCAACAGGGACGGGAGACCCAGTACTTC
CDR3 protein: CASSTQQGRETQYF

J gene: TRBJ1-5
clone size: NA
V gene: TRBV2
D gene: NA
CDR3 DNA: TGTGCCAGCGGGGTCGACAGAGGCAATCAGCCCCAGCATTTT
CDR3 protein: CASGVDRGNQPQHF

J gene: TRBJ2-2
clone size: NA
V gene: TRBV2
D gene: TRBD2
CDR3 DNA: TGTGCCAGCAGTGATCAGTACGGGGGGTCCAACACCGGGGAGCTGTTTTTT
CDR3 protein: CASSDQYGGSNTGELFF

J gene: TRBJ2-7
clone size: NA
V gene: TRBV7-9
D gene: NA
CDR3 DNA: TGTGCCAGCAGCTTAGCTGGGAGCTACGAGCAGTACTTC
CDR3 protein: CASSLAGSYEQYF

J gene: TRBJ2-7
clone size: NA
V gene: TRBV20-1
D gene: TRBD2
CDR3 DNA: TGCAGTGCTAGTGGGCTAGCGGGATCCTACGAGCAGTACTTC
CDR3 protein: CSASGLAGSYEQYF

J gene: TRBJ2-1
clone size: NA
V gene: TRBV4-2
D gene: TRBD2
CDR3 DNA: TGTGCCAGCAGCCAAGAGACTAGCGGAGACTACAATGAGCAGTTCTTC
CDR3 protein: CASSQETSGDYNEQFF

J gene: TRBJ2-2
clone size: NA
V gene: TRBV7-3
D gene: NA
CDR3 DNA: TGTGCCAGCAGCTCCAGGCAAGCGAACACCGGGGAGCTGTTTTTT
CDR3 protein: CASSSRQANTGELFF

J gene: TRBJ1-5
clone size: NA
V gene: TRBV19
D gene: NA
CDR3 DNA: TGTGCCAGTAGTAGCGCCAATCAGCCCCAGCATTTT
CDR3 protein: CASSSANQPQHF

J gene: TRBJ2-7
clone size: NA
V gene: TRBV3-1/TRBV3-2
D gene: NA
CDR3 DNA: TGTGCCAGCAGCCCCCTGGGGCGTTCAAATTACGAGCAGTACTTC
CDR3 protein: CASSPLGRSNYEQYF

J gene: TRBJ1-5
clone size: NA
V gene: TRBV10-3
D gene: TRBD1
CDR3 DNA: TGTGCCATCAGTGGGACAGGGGGACTCAGTCAGCCCCAGCATTTT
CDR3 protein: CAISGTGGLSQPQHF

J gene: TRBJ1-3
clone size: NA
V gene: TRBV6-2/TRBV6-3
D gene: NA
CDR3 DNA: TGTGCCAGCAGTTACAAACCGGATTTGACGGGGTTGGGTGACACCATATATTTT
CDR3 protein: CASSYKPDLTGLGDTIYF

J gene: TRBJ2-3
clone size: NA
V gene: TRBV5-6
D gene: NA
CDR3 DNA: TGTGCCAGCAGCTTGGGTGGGGGGACAGATACGCAGTATTTT
CDR3 protein: CASSLGGGTDTQYF

J gene: TRBJ2-1
clone size: once
V gene: TRBV19
D gene: TRBD2
CDR3 DNA: TGTGCCAGTAGTAGTATAGCGGGAGGGTCCTACAATGAGCAGTTCTTC
CDR3 protein: CASSSIAGGSYNEQFF

J gene: TRBJ2-2
clone size: NA
V gene: TRBV30
D gene: NA
CDR3 DNA: TGTGCCTGGAGCTTTAGCGGTGTAGCCGGGGAGCTGTTTTTT
CDR3 protein: CAWSFSGVAGELFF

J gene: TRBJ1-3
clone size: NA
V gene: TRBV11-3
D gene: NA
CDR3 DNA: TGTGCCAGCAGGGCCGACAGCTCTGGAAACACCATATATTTT
CDR3 protein: CASRADSSGNTIYF

J gene: TRBJ2-1
clone size: NA
V gene: TRBV10-1
D gene: TRBD2
CDR3 DNA: TGCGCCAGCAGCGCGGGGGTTTCCTCCTACAATGAGCAGTTCTTC
CDR3 protein: CASSAGVSSYNEQFF

J gene: TRBJ2-2
clone size: NA
V gene: TRBV14
D gene: TRBD2
CDR3 DNA: TGTGCCAGCAGCCCCGGACTAGCGGGACTTGCCGGGGAGCTGTTTTTT
CDR3 protein: CASSPGLAGLAGELFF

J gene: TRBJ2-7
clone size: NA
V gene: TRBV9
D gene: NA
CDR3 DNA: TGTGCCAGCAGCGTAGGTTATGGCAGGCGCTACGAGCAGTACTTC
CDR3 protein: CASSVGYGRRYEQYF

J gene: TRBJ1-5
clone size: once
V gene: TRBV6-6
D gene: NA
CDR3 DNA: TGTGCCAGCACTAGTGATGAGGTCCAGCCCCAGCATTTT
CDR3 protein: CASTSDEVQPQHF

J gene: TRBJ2-5
clone size: NA
V gene: TRBV7-2
D gene: NA
CDR3 DNA: TGTGCCAGCAGCCGTCCTAGACACCAAGAGACCCAGTACTTC
CDR3 protein: CASSRPRHQETQYF

J gene: TRBJ1-6
clone size: NA
V gene: TRBV4-2
D gene: NA
CDR3 DNA: TGTGCCAGCAGCAAGACCGACAGGCCCGATTCACCCCTCCACTTT
CDR3 protein: CASSKTDRPDSPLHF

J gene: TRBJ1-6
clone size: NA
V gene: TRBV3-1/TRBV3-2
D gene: TRBD1
CDR3 DNA: TGTGCCAGCAGCAGGGGACAGGGAGGAAATTCACCCCTCCACTTT
CDR3 protein: CASSRGQGGNSPLHF

J gene: TRBJ2-7
clone size: NA
V gene: TRBV5-1
D gene: TRBD1
CDR3 DNA: TGCGCCAGCAGCTTGCGGCCCGGGACAGGTTCCTACGAGCAGTACTTC
CDR3 protein: CASSLRPGTGSYEQYF

J gene: TRBJ2-5
clone size: NA
V gene: TRBV5-4
D gene: TRBD1
CDR3 DNA: TGTGCCAGCAGCTTACAGGGGGCGGGGGAGACCCAGTACTTC
CDR3 protein: CASSLQGAGETQYF

J gene: TRBJ2-3
clone size: few
V gene: TRBV6-4
D gene: TRBD1
CDR3 DNA: TGTGCCAGCACAAACCGGGACAGATTCACAGATACGCAGTATTTT
CDR3 protein: CASTNRDRFTDTQYF

J gene: TRBJ1-6
clone size: NA
V gene: TRBV25-1
D gene: NA
CDR3 DNA: TGTGCCAGCAGTGAATTAAGACTGCCTCCTAGTAAGTCACCCCTCCACTTT
CDR3 protein: CASSELRLPPSKSPLHF

J gene: TRBJ1-2
clone size: many
V gene: TRBV19
D gene: NA
CDR3 DNA: TGTGCCAGTTACAGGGCTAACTATGGCTACACCTTC
CDR3 protein: CASYRANYGYTF

J gene: TRBJ2-1
clone size: NA
V gene: TRBV7-2
D gene: NA
CDR3 DNA: TGTGCCAGCAGCCAGACACATCTTGAGGGGGGGTGGAATGAGCAGTTCTTC
CDR3 protein: CASSQTHLEGGWNEQFF

J gene: TRBJ1-4
clone size: many
V gene: TRBV6-4
D gene: NA
CDR3 DNA: TGTGCCAGCAGCTCCAGGGGTTTTGGTGAAAAACTGTTTTTT
CDR3 protein: CASSSRGFGEKLFF

J gene: TRBJ2-7
clone size: few
V gene: TRBV5-5
D gene: TRBD2
CDR3 DNA: TGTGCCAGCAGCTTGTTTGGCGGGGGGGTTTACGAGCAGTACTTC
CDR3 protein: CASSLFGGGVYEQYF

J gene: TRBJ2-2
clone size: once
V gene: TRBV11-1
D gene: TRBD2
CDR3 DNA: TGTGCCAGCAGCACATTAGCGGGAACGAACACCGGGGAGCTGTTTTTT
CDR3 protein: CASSTLAGTNTGELFF

J gene: TRBJ2-7
clone size: NA
V gene: TRBV7-9
D gene: NA
CDR3 DNA: TGTGCCAGCAGCAGAAAAGCTTTCGAGCAGTACTTC
CDR3 protein: CASSRKAFEQYF

J gene: TRBJ2-7
clone size: once
V gene: TRBV11-2
D gene: TRBD1
CDR3 DNA: TGTGCCAGCAGCGCATACAGGGGCGGTTACGAGCAGTACTTC
CDR3 protein: CASSAYRGGYEQYF

J gene: TRBJ1-6
clone size: NA
V gene: TRBV7-9
D gene: NA
CDR3 DNA: TGTGCCAGCAGCTTAGACTCGGCACCCCTCCACTTT
CDR3 protein: CASSLDSAPLHF

J gene: TRBJ1-2
clone size: NA
V gene: TRBV3-1/TRBV3-2
D gene: TRBD1
CDR3 DNA: TGTGCCAGCAGCCATGGAGGGGACAGGGACGGTGGCTACACCTTC
CDR3 protein: CASSHGGDRDGGYTF

J gene: TRBJ2-7
clone size: NA
V gene: TRBV5-1
D gene: TRBD1
CDR3 DNA: TGCGCCAGCAGCCCTCCGACAGGGGTTAAAGAGCAGTACTTC
CDR3 protein: CASSPPTGVKEQYF

J gene: TRBJ2-2
clone size: NA
V gene: TRBV29-1
D gene: TRBD1
CDR3 DNA: TGCAGCGTTTCCGGGACAGGGGGAAACACCGGGGAGCTGTTTTTT
CDR3 protein: CSVSGTGGNTGELFF

J gene: TRBJ2-5
clone size: NA
V gene: TRBV6-5
D gene: TRBD1
CDR3 DNA: TGTGCCAGCAGCGCGACAGGGAACCTAAAGACCCAGTACTTC
CDR3 protein: CASSATGNLKTQYF

J gene: TRBJ2-7
clone size: NA
V gene: TRBV2
D gene: TRBD2
CDR3 DNA: TGTGCCAGCAGTGAAGGGTTCGGGAGGTCCTACGAGCAGTACTTC
CDR3 protein: CASSEGFGRSYEQYF

J gene: TRBJ2-5
clone size: NA
V gene: TRBV10-1
D gene: NA
CDR3 DNA: TGCGCCAGCAGGAGGAGGGACAGTTGGAAGACCCAGTACTTC
CDR3 protein: CASRRRDSWKTQYF

J gene: TRBJ1-4
clone size: many
V gene: TRBV11-2
D gene: TRBD1
CDR3 DNA: TGTGCCAGCAGCTTGATGGGACAGCGAGTTAATGAAAAACTGTTTTTT
CDR3 protein: CASSLMGQRVNEKLFF

J gene: TRBJ1-3
clone size: NA
V gene: TRBV5-1
D gene: NA
CDR3 DNA: TGCGCCAGCAGCCTTTCCGGGGGAGACGACACCATATATTTT
CDR3 protein: CASSLSGGDDTIYF

J gene: TRBJ2-1
clone size: NA
V gene: TRBV4-1
D gene: NA
CDR3 DNA: TGCGCCAGCAGCCAAGGTGAGTGGAGGCGGTCCTTACAGTACAATGAGCAGTTCTTC
CDR3 protein: CASSQGEWRRSLQYNEQFF

J gene: TRBJ2-7
clone size: once
V gene: TRBV1
D gene: NA
CDR3 DNA: TGCACCAGCAGCCAACCTAGGACAGGGACCCCCTACGAGCAGTACTTC
CDR3 protein: CTSSQPRTGTPYEQYF

J gene: TRBJ2-5
clone size: NA
V gene: TRBV7-2
D gene: NA
CDR3 DNA: TGTGCCAGCAGCACAACAGGGAGCCAAGAGACCCAGTACTTC
CDR3 protein: CASSTTGSQETQYF

J gene: TRBJ2-7
clone size: NA
V gene: TRBV7-2
D gene: TRBD2
CDR3 DNA: TGTGCCAGCAGCTGGGGACTAGCGGGAAACGAGCAGTACTTC
CDR3 protein: CASSWGLAGNEQYF

J gene: TRBJ2-3
clone size: NA
V gene: TRBV11-2
D gene: NA
CDR3 DNA: TGTGCCAGCAGCTTACGGGCGAGCGGATACACAGATACGCAGTATTTT
CDR3 protein: CASSLRASGYTDTQYF

J gene: TRBJ2-3
clone size: NA
V gene: TRBV7-9
D gene: NA
CDR3 DNA: TGTGCCAGCAGCCCTCGGACAGTTCTAGATACGCAGTATTTT
CDR3 protein: CASSPRTVLDTQYF

J gene: TRBJ2-7
clone size: NA
V gene: TRBV7-9
D gene: NA
CDR3 DNA: TGTGCCAGCAGCTCATATGACTCCTGGGAGCAGTACTTC
CDR3 protein: CASSSYDSWEQYF

J gene: TRBJ1-2
clone size: NA
V gene: TRBV9
D gene: NA
CDR3 DNA: TGTGCCAGCAGCGTAGAGGGTGGACAGATCTACACCTTC
CDR3 protein: CASSVEGGQIYTF

J gene: TRBJ1-2
clone size: NA
V gene: TRBV28
D gene: TRBD1
CDR3 DNA: TGTGCCAGCAGGTGGGGGACAGGGGATGGCTACACCTTC
CDR3 protein: CASRWGTGDGYTF